Listed here are 27 T cell receptor beta chains from one sample, sequenced in a study of beta chain features in type 1 diabetes. The study reverse transcribed the entire isolated RNA, so it sequenced expressed TCRB transcripts. Assay: immunoSEQ multiplex PCR; the TCRdb copy retains only in-frame clones and omits some. The table shows 350,000 to 450,000 clones, with over 11% occurring only once. Source material: naive CD4+ T cells from blood. The receptors were sampled from a man aged 25-45 years in good health.

This clone was detected a few times. The chain is built from TRBV5-1 and TRBJ2-5, with 14 bases fitting TRBD2. CDR1 and CDR2 from the germline V gene are SGHRS and YFSETQ. J gave up 1 base and V 2 bases, and 1 base lay outside the gene matches. CDR3 length equals 16 residues. CDR3 bases: TGCGCCAGCAGCTTTGGGACTAGCGGGGGCCAAGAGACCCAGTACTTC. Residues: CASSFGTSGGQETQYF.

This clone was seen more than once but under ten times. The rearrangement links TRBV15 to TRBJ2-2; the match to TRBD2 covers 9 bases. Unmatched junction bases numbered 9, after V lost 0 bases and J lost 4 bases. Germline loops: CDR1 LNHNV, CDR2 YYDKDF (reference sequence). The CDR3 is 18 residues long. The CDR3 region has the DNA TGTGCCACCAGCAGAGATTACCCCGCTAGCGGGATCACCGGGGAGCTGTTTTTT. It codes for CATSRDYPASGITGELFF.

This clone was found a few times. The chain combines TRBV30 with TRBJ2-2; a possible D gene is TRBD1 (6 bases). Trimming took off 2 bases at V and 3 bases at J, with 10 bases between the two ends. Germline V lookup: CDR1 GTSNPN, CDR2 SVGIG (reference sequence). The length of the CDR3 is 14 residues. CDR3 residues: CAWSTGQYTGELFF. CDR3 coding DNA: TGTGCCTGGAGTACAGGACAGTACACCGGGGAGCTGTTTTTT.

This clone was detected only a few times. This sequence joins TRBV4-3 and TRBJ2-1, with D possibly matching TRBD2 (5 bases). Germline values: CDR1 LGHNA, CDR2 YSLEER. Trimming shortened V by 0 bases and J by 5 bases, and 14 bases separated the two germline ends. The CDR3 runs to 16 residues. Here the CDR3 DNA reads TGCGCCAGCAGCCAAGATGCCAAGCGGAAAAACAATGAGCAGTTCTTC. Its translation is CASSQDAKRKNNEQFF.

The chain links TRBV7-2 to TRBJ1-1; D is unclear. From germline, CDR1 is SGHTA and CDR2 FQGNSA. The CDR3 spans 15 residues. Deletions cut 5 bases from V and 0 bases from J, with 13 bases between. In DNA form, the CDR3 reads TGTGCCAGCAGCCTCCTCGAGGGTATGAACACTGAAGCTTTCTTT. Its translation is CASSLLEGMNTEAFF.

This clone was seen a few times. The chain joins TRBV5-6 to TRBJ1-1; D not resolved. Germline values: CDR1 SGHDT, CDR2 YYEEEE. The CDR3 loop spans 15 amino acids. Trimming cost V 4 bases and J 0 bases, with 13 bases left between them. CDR3 residues: CASSTEGRMNTEAFF. In DNA form, the CDR3 reads TGTGCCAGCAGCACCGAGGGCAGAATGAACACTGAAGCTTTCTTT.

The CDR3 coding sequence is TGTGCCTGCAGACACTTACCACAGGGGAAGGAAGGGTTGAACACTGAAGCTTTCTTT. Translating gives CACRHLPQGKEGLNTEAFF. The chain combines TRBV30 with TRBJ1-1; 7 nucleotides align to TRBD1. The CDR3 spans 19 residues. The V gene end was trimmed by 6 bases and the J gene end by 0 bases; junction bases not matched to a gene: 22. CDR1 is GTSNPN and CDR2 is SVGIG in the germline V gene (reference sequence).

This clone was counted ten times or more. The gene calls are TRBV28 and TRBJ2-1, with TRBD2 matching 10 bases. This CDR3 is built from 16 residues. Germline CDR1 is MDHEN and CDR2 is SYDVKM. The ends lost 5 bases at V and 6 bases at J; junction bases unmatched: 10. The DNA of the CDR3 is TGTGCCAGCAGTGCCGAAGCTAGCGGGAGCCGCAATGAGCAGTTCTTC. Translating gives CASSAEASGSRNEQFF.

CDR3 loop: CASSRGQGINYGYTF. DNA for the CDR3: TGTGCCAGCAGCCGTGGACAGGGGATTAACTATGGCTACACCTTC. This sequence joins TRBV7-2 and TRBJ1-2; 9 nucleotides line up with TRBD1. With V trimmed by 5 bases and J by 1 base, 5 bases remained unmatched. The CDR3 totals 15 residues. CDR1 is SGHTA and CDR2 is FQGNSA in the germline V gene.

This clone was observed a few times. This chain links TRBV4-3 with TRBJ1-2, with D uncertain. The CDR3 runs to 16 residues. CDR1 and CDR2 from the germline V gene are LGHNA and YSLEER. V was shortened by 1 base and J by 0 bases, with 12 bases between the two germline ends. CDR3 bases: TGCGCCAGCAGCCAAGTGGTCGGCCTCGCTAACTATGGCTACACCTTC. Its translation is CASSQVVGLANYGYTF.

The sample holds a few counts of this clone. V usage is TRBV9 and J usage is TRBJ1-2; D is uncertain. The CDR3 is made up of 14 amino acids. Trimming removed 0 bases from V and 2 bases from J, with 8 bases in between. The germline V gene has CDR1 SGDLS and CDR2 YYNGEE. The CDR3 DNA is TGTGCCAGCAGCGTAGGGCAAGCGAACTATGGCTACACCTTC. It encodes CASSVGQANYGYTF.

This clone showed up just a few times. The CDR3 DNA follows: TGTGCCAGCAGATTCAGGGGGGCTAGTTCACCCCTCCACTTT. It translates to CASRFRGASSPLHF. The gene calls are TRBV7-9 and TRBJ1-6; 7 bases line up with TRBD1. The CDR3 runs 14 residues. V lost 6 bases to trimming and J lost 9 bases; unmatched junction nucleotides: 8. Germline assignment: CDR1 SEHNR and CDR2 FQNEAQ (reference sequence).

This clone was counted only a few times. The chain is built from TRBV5-1 and TRBJ2-1; D not certain. CDR1 is SGHRS and CDR2 is YFSETQ in the germline V gene. V was cut by 0 bases and J by 5 bases, with 6 bases left in between. This CDR3 contains 13 residues. For the CDR3, the DNA is TGCGCCAGCAGCTTGGTCAGCCACAATGAGCAGTTCTTC. This gives the protein CASSLVSHNEQFF.

The genes are TRBV21-1 and TRBJ2-4; TRBD2 was called by the table and not checked on the DNA. TRBV21-1 is termed a pseudogene. The CDR3 has 15 residues. The CDR3 spells CASSKHSRRKNIQYF. The CDR3 DNA follows: TGTGCCAGCAGCAAACACTCGAGGCGCAAAAACATTCAGTACTTC.

The chain links TRBV28 to TRBJ2-7, with TRBD2 matching 7 bases. J lost 4 bases, V lost 2 bases, and 8 bases had no gene match. Germline CDR1 and CDR2: MDHEN and SYDVKM. The CDR3 spans 15 residues. The chain's CDR3 is CASSLPGSSGYEQYF. CDR3 in DNA: TGTGCCAGCAGTTTACCGGGGTCTAGCGGTTACGAGCAGTACTTC.

The chain joins TRBV6-5 to TRBJ1-2; 7 bases line up with TRBD1. With V trimmed by 7 bases and J by 8 bases, 4 bases remained unmatched. CDR1 is MNHEY and CDR2 is SVGAGI in the germline V gene. The CDR3 totals 11 residues. For the CDR3, the DNA is TGTGCCAGCACCCGGGGACAGGGCTACACCTTC. Protein product: CASTRGQGYTF.

There are a few counts of this clone. This sequence joins TRBV30 and TRBJ1-5; 10 bases are a match to TRBD1. Germline assignment: CDR1 GTSNPN and CDR2 SVGIG (reference sequence). Unmatched junction bases numbered 8, after V lost 0 bases and J lost 6 bases. The CDR3 is 16 residues long. DNA of the CDR3: TGTGCCTGGAGTGTAGACAGGGGGCATGGGAGTCAGCCCCAGCATTTT. Encoded protein: CAWSVDRGHGSQPQHF.

This clone was found once. The chain has TRBV4-3 and TRBJ1-5; D remains ambiguous. The CDR3 has 14 residues. Germline V gene lookup returns CDR1 LGHNA and CDR2 YSLEER. Between the trimmed V and J ends, which lost 0 bases and 9 bases, there was a span of 12 bases. The CDR3 loop reads CASSQDQTSGPQHF. For the CDR3, the DNA is TGCGCCAGCAGCCAAGATCAGACGAGCGGGCCCCAGCATTTT.

The chain uses TRBV5-1 and TRBJ2-5; no reliable D call. The V end was cut by 4 bases, the J end by 5 bases, with 15 bases between. This CDR3 is built from 14 residues. Per germline, CDR1 SGHRS and CDR2 YFSETQ. CDR3: CASSATPGGETQYF. The CDR3 DNA is TGCGCCAGCAGCGCGACGCCGGGTGGGGAGACCCAGTACTTC.

CDR3 amino acids: CASSFNGAKNIQYF. The CDR3 DNA follows: TGTGCCAGCAGTTTTAATGGGGCCAAAAACATTCAGTACTTC. J is TRBJ2-4 and V is TRBV27; no firm D call. The CDR3 is 14 residues long. V lost 3 bases and J lost 1, with 7 bases in between. The germline CDR1 and CDR2 sequences are MNHEY and SMNVEV (reference sequence).

Only a few counts were recorded for this clone. J is TRBJ2-7 and V is TRBV10-3; 8 bases align to TRBD1. Germline trimming cut 5 bases from V and 0 bases from J; bases unmatched to any gene: 6. CDR3 length: 15 residues. The germline V gene has CDR1 ENHRY and CDR2 SYGVKD. The chain's CDR3 is CAISSGTGNSYEQYF. In DNA, the CDR3 is TGTGCCATCAGTTCCGGGACAGGCAACTCCTACGAGCAGTACTTC.

The chain uses TRBV30 and TRBJ2-3; possible D gene TRBD1, 5 bases. Per germline, CDR1 GTSNPN and CDR2 SVGIG (reference sequence). The CDR3 has 16 amino acids. The ends were cut back, 0 bases at V and 8 bases at J, with 21 bases in the middle. The DNA for the CDR3 is TGTGCCTGGAGTGTACGGGCCAGGGCAGTCCCAGCTACGCAGTATTTT. It yields the protein CAWSVRARAVPATQYF.

Written as DNA, the CDR3 is TGCGCCAGCAGTCAAGTATGGACGGACCCGACTGAAGCTTTCTTT. Translated, it gives CASSQVWTDPTEAFF. This chain connects TRBV23-1 to TRBJ1-1; D gene ambiguous. TRBV23-1 is recorded as an ORF, its role being uncertain. The CDR3 runs to 15 residues. The V end was cut by 2 bases, the J end by 5 bases, with 15 bases between.

Only a few counts were recorded for this clone. The chain recombines TRBV4-2 with TRBJ1-2, with D uncertain. The CDR3 totals 17 residues. Germline V gives CDR1 LGHNA, CDR2 YNFKEQ. The V end lost 1 base, the J end lost 4 bases, and 19 bases lay between the germline ends. The CDR3 coding sequence is TGTGCCAGCAGCCAAGCGGCAGTAGTCGTAACAAGCTATGGCTACACCTTC. Protein product: CASSQAAVVVTSYGYTF.

This sequence joins TRBV18 and TRBJ2-1; D possibly corresponds to TRBD1 (6 bases). The CDR3 runs to 15 residues. In germline, CDR1 is KGHSH, CDR2 LQKENI. Between the trimmed V and J ends, which lost 3 bases and 0 bases, there was a span of 9 bases. The CDR3 here is CASSPRTASYNEQFF. The CDR3 region has the DNA TGTGCCAGCTCACCGAGGACAGCCTCCTACAATGAGCAGTTCTTC.

This clone showed up just a few times. This rearrangement joins TRBV5-6 to TRBJ2-7; no definite D call. This CDR3 spans 13 amino acids. The germline V gene has CDR1 SGHDT and CDR2 YYEEEE. V dropped 1 base and J dropped 4 bases, with 9 bases sitting between them. The CDR3 nucleotides read TGTGCCAGCAGCTTGACGAAGGGATACGAGCAGTACTTC. Amino acids: CASSLTKGYEQYF.

V and J are TRBV7-3 and TRBJ2-1, with 11 nucleotides matching TRBD2. This CDR3 region has 16 residues. Germline lookup yields CDR1 SGHTA and CDR2 FQGTGA. The J segment lost 4 bases and the V segment lost 4 bases, leaving 6 bases of the junction unmatched. The CDR3 sequence is CASSWDSGRAYNEQFF. The CDR3 bases are TGTGCCAGCAGCTGGGATAGCGGGAGGGCATACAATGAGCAGTTCTTC.